This T cell receptor (beta chain) was identified in a study of blood T cell repertoires in COVID-19. At the level of the study: The United States, Italy and Spain provided the acute and convalescent COVID-19 samples. T cells, B-cell-depleted T cells, or PBMCs provided the cDNA or gDNA that served as material.

As processed by the authors: Amplified reference gene primers provided the basis for estimating nucleated cell counts. Some clones are missing from TCRdb's copy, which holds only in-frame ones; the method was immunoSEQ multiplex PCR. V, J and clone size derive from that table, while D and trimming were established from the DNA sequence. This table has roughly 160,000 clones, around 83% appearing once. Germline V gives CDR1 MNHNY, CDR2 SVGAGI (reference sequence). The CDR3 is 16 amino acids. Trimming cost V 2 bases and J 0 bases, with 12 bases left between them. The origin of this receptor is a woman aged 65 to 85 who had recovered from COVID-19. The sequencing input was peripheral blood. The J gene is TRBJ2-3, the V gene TRBV6-6; possibly TRBD2 for D (6 bases). CDR3 region: CASSYMAGLSTDTQYF. DNA of the CDR3: TGTGCCAGCAGTTACATGGCGGGGCTAAGCACAGATACGCAGTATTTT.